Presented here are 2 T cell receptor beta chains from one specimen sequenced in a study of T cells in Graves' hyperthyroidism and ophthalmopathy. The CDR3 regions of TCR beta were amplified from RNA transcripts. The HTBI primer set served for first-round RT-PCR of the TCR CDR3. TCRdb passed the multiplex PCR reads through MiXCR, listing each CDR3 protein once. The sample holds around 600,000 distinct CDR3 sequences, around a sixth seen once. Input material: blood. All receptors come from a woman aged 25 to 39 with Graves' hyperthyroidism.

This clonotype has at least ten counts. The rearrangement links TRBV11-2 to TRBJ1-2; TRBD1 matches 8 bases. Trimming at V came to 0 bases and at J to 8 bases, leaving 2 bases not matched to a gene. CDR3 length: 13 amino acids. Germline V gene lookup returns CDR1 SGHAT and CDR2 FQNNGV. CDR3 DNA sequence: TGTGCCAGCAGCTTAGAGGACAGGGTCGGCTACACCTTC. It translates to CASSLEDRVGYTF.

In this sample, this clonotype turned up many times. This sequence joins TRBV6-2 or TRBV6-3 and TRBJ2-7; TRBD2 matches at 11 bases. V trimming: 6 bases; J trimming: 0 bases; junction bases outside the gene matches: 7. This CDR3 spans 16 amino acids. Germline-derived CDR1 and CDR2 are MNHEY and SVGEGT. CDR3 nucleotide sequence: TGTGCCAGCAGCCCACCGGGACTAGCGGTCTCCTACGAGCAGTACTTC. Residues: CASSPPGLAVSYEQYF.